Described below is a single T cell receptor (beta chain) sequence and its context. Its antigen is currently unknown. Expressed TCRB transcripts were sequenced because the isolated RNA had all been reverse transcribed beforehand. Here immunoSEQ multiplex PCR was the method, and the copy in TCRdb shows in-frame clones only, minus some. The sample includes 250,000 to 350,000 clones, approximately 15% of them seen just once. This sample was taken from a study of beta chain features in type 1 diabetes. Study-wide results and limits: A pattern of fewer insertions and more deletions at VDJ junctions was seen in type 1 diabetes patients. No resolution was reached here on whether HLA type influences TCRB rearrangement. A moderate, significant TCRB CDR3 shortening appeared in type 1 diabetes across four CD4+ subsets.

The V gene's germline CDR1 is LNHNV and CDR2 YYDKDF (reference sequence). The CDR3 consists of 15 residues. J was trimmed by 6 bases and V by 1 base; bases with no gene match: 5. The receptor's source is a man younger than 45 with type 1 diabetes. Sequences were obtained from naive CD4+ T cells from blood. This chain joins TRBV15 and TRBJ2-7; 11 nucleotides line up with TRBD1. Here the CDR3 DNA reads TGTGCCACCAGCAGAGGGACAGGGGGCTTGATCGAGCAGTACTTC. This codes for CATSRGTGGLIEQYF.